The next 10 T cell receptor beta chains were all read from a single sample in a study of T cell responses to AZD1222 COVID-19 vaccine. Here immunoSEQ multiplex PCR was the method, and the copy in TCRdb shows in-frame clones only, minus some. The repertoire has fewer than 200,000 clones, 85% to 90% of them found once; the top ten carry 1.5% to 2%. This sample comprised peripheral blood, obtained on day 0 of AZD1222 vaccination. The origin of the receptors is an adult in good health.

V gene TRBV28 combines with J gene TRBJ2-2; TRBD1 agrees at 9 bases. The V gene's germline CDR1 is MDHEN and CDR2 SYDVKM. After removal of 10 bases from V and 4 bases from J, the junction contained 4 bases not matched to a gene. CDR3 length: 13 residues. Here the CDR3 reads CATDRGLTGELFF. CDR3 nucleotide sequence: TGTGCCACGGACAGGGGCCTCACCGGGGAGCTGTTTTTT. Full variable domain (remainder filled in from reference TRBV28 and TRBJ2-2): DVKVTQSSRYLVKRTGEKVFLECVQDMDHENMFWYRQDPGLGLRLIYFSYDVKMKEKGDIPEGYSVSREKKERFSLILESASTNQTSMYLCATDRGLTGELFFGEGSRLTVL.

J is TRBJ2-1 and V is TRBV27, with 8 bases lining up with TRBD2. The CDR3 is 14 residues long. V shed 6 bases and J 7 bases; nucleotides not matched to a gene: 8. The germline gives CDR1 MNHEY, CDR2 SMNVEV (reference sequence). The CDR3 is CASSTYSGANEQFF. The CDR3, as DNA: TGTGCCAGCAGCACCTATAGCGGGGCGAATGAGCAGTTCTTC.

In its sample, this clone was seen once. V gene TRBV9 combines with J gene TRBJ1-3; D is ambiguous. CDR1 is SGDLS and CDR2 is YYNGEE in the germline V gene. This CDR3 has 16 residues. Between the trimmed V and J ends, which lost 4 bases and 0 bases, there was a span of 14 bases. CDR3 sequence reads: CASSPLESYSGNTIYF. CDR3 DNA sequence: TGTGCCAGCAGCCCCCTCGAGTCCTACTCTGGAAACACCATATATTTT. Together with reference TRBV9 and TRBJ1-3, the CDR3 gives the full variable domain: DSGVTQTPKHLITATGQRVTLRCSPRSGDLSVYWYQQSLDQGLQFLIQYYNGEERAKGNILERFSAQQFPDLHSELNLSSLELGDSALYFCASSPLESYSGNTIYFGEGSWLTVV.

This clone was seen once. This sequence joins TRBV30 and TRBJ2-7, with D perhaps matching TRBD2 (5 bases). The CDR3 contains 20 residues. CDR1 and CDR2 from the germline V gene are GTSNPN and SVGIG (reference sequence). V dropped 2 bases and J dropped 1 base, with 30 bases sitting between them. The CDR3 region has the DNA TGTGCCTGGAGTAACCGGGGAAAGTGGCGGACCCCCTCCGGATCCTACGAGCAGTACGTC. Translated: CAWSNRGKWRTPSGSYEQYV.

J is TRBJ1-2 and V is TRBV20-1; TRBD1 aligns across 7 bases. The V gene end was trimmed by 3 bases and the J gene end by 3 bases; junction bases not matched to a gene: 4. CDR3 length equals 13 residues. The germline CDR1 and CDR2 sequences are DFQATT and SNEGSKA (reference sequence). The CDR3 reads CSASNRGDYGYTF. The CDR3 DNA is TGCAGTGCTAGTAACAGGGGTGACTATGGCTACACCTTC.

This chain uses TRBV11-1 with TRBJ2-5; TRBD2 matches 7 bases. The V segment lost 4 bases and the J segment 1 base; nucleotides outside the gene matches: 6. Germline V gene lookup returns CDR1 SGHAT and CDR2 FQDESV (reference sequence). This CDR3 spans 15 amino acids. The CDR3 sequence is CASSSRLAPQETQYF. The CDR3 bases are TGTGCCAGCAGCTCCCGACTAGCCCCCCAAGAGACCCAGTACTTC.

The V and J genes are TRBV11-2 and TRBJ2-7, with 7 bases identical to TRBD1. V lost 4 bases, J lost 2 bases, and 8 bases stayed unmatched. Germline V gives CDR1 SGHAT, CDR2 FQNNGV. This CDR3 region has 15 residues. The CDR3 loop reads CASSSPRQGPYEQYF. CDR3 nucleotides: TGTGCCAGCAGCTCCCCCCGACAGGGCCCCTACGAGCAGTACTTC.

This chain joins TRBV3-1 (or the pseudogene TRBV3-2) and TRBJ2-7; D is possibly TRBD1 (6 bases). The CDR3 has 13 residues. Per the germline V gene, CDR1 is LGHDT and CDR2 is YNNKEL (reference sequence). Trimming pared 1 base from V and 5 bases from J, leaving 9 bases between. The CDR3 nucleotides are TGTGCCAGCAGCCAAGCACAGGGCCACGAGCAGTACGTC. Protein: CASSQAQGHEQYV.

This chain connects TRBV4-2 to TRBJ1-3; D gene unclear. This CDR3 has 17 amino acids. CDR1 is LGHNA and CDR2 is YNFKEQ in the germline V gene. V gave up 1 base and J gave up 0 bases, with 13 bases separating them. The CDR3 region has the DNA TGTGCCAGCAGCCAAGTTAATTTGCGGTACTCTGGAAACACCATATATTTT. It is translated as CASSQVNLRYSGNTIYF.

V usage is TRBV6-5 and J usage is TRBJ1-4, with TRBD1 identical over 9 bases. This CDR3 is 15 amino acids long. Germline assignment: CDR1 MNHEY and CDR2 SVGAGI. V shed 8 bases, J shed 7 bases, and the junction held 11 bases outside the gene matches. The CDR3 spells CASGNIQGASEKLFF. The CDR3 nucleotides are TGTGCCAGCGGAAACATACAGGGGGCGTCTGAAAAACTGTTTTTT.